This T cell receptor (beta chain) was retrieved from a study of blood T cell repertoires in COVID-19. The overall study: The origin of the acute and convalescent COVID-19 samples was the United States, Italy and Spain.

Using immunoSEQ multiplex PCR, the repertoire was profiled, and TCRdb retains in-frame clones only, with some absent. The sample lists 130,000 to 150,000 clones; 85% to 90% were seen once. The source material was PBMCs or T cells enriched from blood (not recorded which). This receptor was obtained from a woman aged 30 to 39 with acute COVID-19.

DNA for the CDR3: TGTGCCAGTGGATCCATTGGGGGGTGGGGCGAGCAGTACTTC. This translates into CASGSIGGWGEQYF. This chain joins TRBV5-5 and TRBJ2-7, with D tentatively TRBD2 (6 bases). The germline V gene encodes CDR1 SGHKS and CDR2 YYEKEE (reference sequence). Trimming took 8 bases from V and 6 from J, leaving 21 bases between them. The CDR3 runs to 14 residues.